A selection of T cell receptor beta chains follows, all from one sample in a study of radiation and T cells in renal cell carcinoma. Assay used: immunoSEQ multiplex PCR; TCRdb lists only in-frame clones, some missing. The sample contains 130,000 to 150,000 clones, 88% of which appear only once. Material: blood, obtained from a patient whose treatment included radiotherapy and nephrectomy. These receptors came from a woman aged 70-85 years with renal cell carcinoma. The CDR3 runs from the conserved cysteine through the conserved F or W. D genes are given only for firm matches. Clone size, where shown, is once, few, many, or a class for clones that have expanded.

v_gene,abundance,j_gene,d_gene,CDR3nt,CDR3aa
TRBV19,.,TRBJ2-3,.,TGTGCCAGTACCAGGGGGGGGACCACAGATACGCAGTATTTT,CASTRGGTTDTQYF
TRBV7-2,.,TRBJ2-7,.,TGTGCCAGCAGCTTAGCGGCGGCGGGTGGCGAGCAGTACTTC,CASSLAAAGGEQYF
TRBV19,once,TRBJ1-1,.,TGTGCCAGTAGTACGGGGCTGAACACTGAAGCTTTCTTT,CASSTGLNTEAFF
TRBV4-1,.,TRBJ2-7,.,TGCGCCAGCAGCTCCGTCTACGAGCAGTACTTC,CASSSVYEQYF
TRBV10-3,.,TRBJ1-1,.,TGTGCCATCAGTGTACCAGGGAACACTGAAGCTTTCTTT,CAISVPGNTEAFF
TRBV14,.,TRBJ2-1,.,TGTGCCAGCAGCCAAGATTGGGGTAAGGGGGATGAGCAGTTCTTC,CASSQDWGKGDEQFF
TRBV2,.,TRBJ2-1,.,TGTGCCAGCAGTGAAGCGCTTCAGCTTCGGGGTGAGCAGTTCTTC,CASSEALQLRGEQFF
TRBV5-1,.,TRBJ2-3,TRBD2,TGCGCCAGCAGCGTCAGACTAGCGGGGGGGCATGATGCAGATACGCAGTATTTT,CASSVRLAGGHDADTQYF
TRBV27,.,TRBJ2-7,TRBD1,TGTGCCAGCAGTTTAAAACCGGGACAGACCTCCTACGAGCAGTACTTC,CASSLKPGQTSYEQYF
TRBV6-7,.,TRBJ1-6,TRBD1,TGTGCCAGCAGTTCCCTTGGGACAGCCAAGCCTTCACCCCTCCACTTT,CASSSLGTAKPSPLHF
TRBV18,.,TRBJ1-3,TRBD1,TGTGCCAGCTCACCACTCGACAGGGGGCTTTCTGGAAACACCATATATTTT,CASSPLDRGLSGNTIYF
TRBV6-5,.,TRBJ2-1,.,TGTGCCAGCAGTTATAGCGGAGGGGTAGATTATGAGCAGTTCTTC,CASSYSGGVDYEQFF
TRBV6-1,.,TRBJ2-7,.,TGTGCCAGCAGGGGGCAGTCTATGGAGCAGTACTTC,CASRGQSMEQYF
TRBV6-5,few,TRBJ1-4,.,TGTGCCAGCAGGTCGGGGGATGAAAAACTGTTTTTT,CASRSGDEKLFF
TRBV19,once,TRBJ1-2,.,TGTGCCAGTAGCTCTGTCTCTAACTATGGCTACACCTTC,CASSSVSNYGYTF
TRBV4-3,.,TRBJ1-4,.,TGCGCCAGCAGCCAAGGCCGCACGCTGAATGAAAAACTGTTTTTT,CASSQGRTLNEKLFF
TRBV9,once,TRBJ1-6,.,TGTGCCAGCAGCGAGGGGATTTACTCCTATAATTCACCCCTCCACTTT,CASSEGIYSYNSPLHF
TRBV7-9,.,TRBJ1-5,TRBD1,TGTGCCAGCAGCTCAGCCAGGGGGGAACAGCCCCAGCATTTT,CASSSARGEQPQHF
TRBV11-2,.,TRBJ2-5,.,TGTGCCAGCAGCTCCGGGACAACTCTCCAAGAGACCCAGTACTTC,CASSSGTTLQETQYF
TRBV11-2,.,TRBJ2-3,.,TGTGCCAGCAGCCACCCGCGGGCAGTCGGCACAGATACGCAGTATTTT,CASSHPRAVGTDTQYF
TRBV29-1,.,TRBJ2-5,.,TGCAGCGTTGAACCAGCAGGGGCGCCAGGGCCGGAGACCCAGTACTTC,CSVEPAGAPGPETQYF
TRBV28,once,TRBJ2-7,TRBD2,TGTGCCAGCACCCTTAGCGGGGGGGGTACCTACGAGCAGTACTTC,CASTLSGGGTYEQYF
TRBV7-7,.,TRBJ1-2,TRBD1,TGTGCTAGCAGCTGGCGGACAGGGGATTATGGCTACACCTTC,CASSWRTGDYGYTF
TRBV28,once,TRBJ1-2,.,TGTGCCATCGGTACTACAGGGTCGGGCTACACCTTC,CAIGTTGSGYTF
TRBV6-1,once,TRBJ2-1,.,TGTGCCAGCAGTGACGGACTTAACAATGAGCAGTTCTTC,CASSDGLNNEQFF
TRBV7-8,.,TRBJ2-1,TRBD1,TGTGCCAGCAGCTTAAGGGGGTACAGGGGGCAGGGTAATGAGCAGTTCTTC,CASSLRGYRGQGNEQFF
TRBV27,.,TRBJ2-2,.,TGTGCCAGCCGGAGGGTCGGGAACACCGGGGAGCTGTTTTTT,CASRRVGNTGELFF
TRBV10-3,.,TRBJ2-7,.,TGTGCCATCACCCCAGGAACCACCTCCTACGAGCAGTACTTC,CAITPGTTSYEQYF
TRBV28,.,TRBJ2-2,.,TGTGCCAGCAGTTTTGGTACCGGGGAGCTGTTTTTT,CASSFGTGELFF
TRBV7-2,.,TRBJ2-7,.,TGTGCCAGCAGCCCGCTCGTAGGGGGGTTAAGCTCCTACGAGCAGTACTTC,CASSPLVGGLSSYEQYF
TRBV5-6,.,TRBJ1-1,TRBD1,TGTGCCAGCAGCTTGCGACAGGGCACTGAAGCTTTCTTT,CASSLRQGTEAFF
TRBV11-3,.,TRBJ2-3,.,TGTGCCAGCAGCCCGGGCAGCACAGATACGCAGTATTTT,CASSPGSTDTQYF
TRBV2,.,TRBJ2-1,.,TGTGCCAGCAGTGAAACGGGTGGTGGGTACAATGAGCAGTTCTTC,CASSETGGGYNEQFF
TRBV9,.,TRBJ1-3,.,TGTGCCAGCAGCGTAGCCAGGGAAAACACCATATATTTT,CASSVARENTIYF
TRBV2,.,TRBJ1-2,.,TGTGCCAGCAGTGAAGGACAGAGCTATGGCTACACCTTC,CASSEGQSYGYTF
TRBV7-6,once,TRBJ1-4,.,TGTGCCAGCAGCTTAGCGCCTTCAACTAATGAAAAACTGTTTTTT,CASSLAPSTNEKLFF
TRBV5-6,.,TRBJ2-6,TRBD1,TGTGCCAGCAGCCGTGGAGGGACAGGGGTTGGGGCCAACGTCCTGACTTTC,CASSRGGTGVGANVLTF
TRBV6-1,.,TRBJ2-2,.,TGTGCCGCCCAGGTCCGAACGAACACCGGGGAGCTGTTTTTT,CAAQVRTNTGELFF
TRBV4-1,.,TRBJ1-2,.,TGCGCCAGCAGCCAAGGATGGACAGCTCCCTATGGCTACACCTTC,CASSQGWTAPYGYTF
TRBV4-3,.,TRBJ2-7,.,TGCGCCAGCAGCCAGGAGTCAGGGGCCTACGAGCAGTACTTC,CASSQESGAYEQYF
TRBV2,.,TRBJ2-5,TRBD2,TGTGCCAGCCGACGGACTAGCGGGGCGCAGTACTTC,CASRRTSGAQYF